This TCR beta chain was sequenced for a study of T cell clonotyping in hematopoietic cell transplantation. The protocol was immunoSEQ multiplex PCR, while the TCRdb copy is restricted to in-frame clones and leaves out a portion. The sample lists fewer than 1,500 clones, 97% occurring once. This CDR3 region has 15 residues. V was clipped by 5 bases and J by 2 bases, with 13 bases between them. Germline loops: CDR1 MGHRA, CDR2 YSYEKL. This clonotype originated in a male patient aged 45-60 years who had an allogeneic stem cell transplant from a related donor, so the T cells may come from the graft donor. Some clones in this sample may be carry-over from other donors' samples. The chain carries TRBV4-1 and TRBJ1-5, with unresolved D. Sequenced here: PBMCs, sampled 180 days after allogeneic stem cell transplant. CDR3 bases: TGCGCCAGCAGCGCCTGGGTGCGGGGCAATCAGCCCCAGCATTTT. Residues: CASSAWVRGNQPQHF.